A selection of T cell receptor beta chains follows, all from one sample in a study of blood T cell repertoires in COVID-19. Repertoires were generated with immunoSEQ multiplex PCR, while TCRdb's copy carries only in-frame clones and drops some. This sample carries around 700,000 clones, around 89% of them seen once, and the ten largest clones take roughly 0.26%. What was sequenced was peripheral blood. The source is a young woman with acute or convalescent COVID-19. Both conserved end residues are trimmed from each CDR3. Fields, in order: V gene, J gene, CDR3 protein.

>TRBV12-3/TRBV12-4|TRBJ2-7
ASSTLDTDEQY
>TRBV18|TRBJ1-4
ASSQSKVDATNEKLF
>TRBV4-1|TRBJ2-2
ASSPQDRNTGELF
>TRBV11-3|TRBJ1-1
ASSLGTGLNTEAF
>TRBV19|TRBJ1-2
ASSIGLATRDYGYT
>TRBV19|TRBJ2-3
ASSIDRTDTQY
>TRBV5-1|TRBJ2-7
ASSPMEGAQYEQY
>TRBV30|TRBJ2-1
AWTSGGPYEQF
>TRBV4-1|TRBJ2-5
ASSQVAGAAQY
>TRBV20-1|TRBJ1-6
SAREGSPLH
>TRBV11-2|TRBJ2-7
ASSPGGSPYEQY
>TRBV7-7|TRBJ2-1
ASSPHEGVYNEQF
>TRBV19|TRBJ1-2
ASSIGGANYGYT
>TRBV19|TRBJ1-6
ASSGDGGSPLH
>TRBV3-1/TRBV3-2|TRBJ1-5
ASSQGPGQGQPQH
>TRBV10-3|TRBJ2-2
AISVYGQSGELF
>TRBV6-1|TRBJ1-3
ASSEQTDSGNTIY
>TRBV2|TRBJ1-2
ARGQVYGYT
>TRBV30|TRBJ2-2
ACTGRGELF
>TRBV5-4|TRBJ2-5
ASSLAGGDVRETQY
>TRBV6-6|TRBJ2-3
ASSWLGGGTDTQY
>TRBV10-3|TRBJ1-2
AISSLPGQGRGYT
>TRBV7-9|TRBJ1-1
APEANTEAF
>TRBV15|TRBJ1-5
ATSRDISLGNQPQH
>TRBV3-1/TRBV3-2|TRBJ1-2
ASSPGAVDYGYT
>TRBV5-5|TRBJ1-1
ASRSGHTNTEAF
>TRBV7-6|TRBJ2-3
ASSLWSGGVQTDTQY
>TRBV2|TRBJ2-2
AITTGGSGELF
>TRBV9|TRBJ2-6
ASSTPLSLSGANVLT
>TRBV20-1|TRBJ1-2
SAGEEVGYT
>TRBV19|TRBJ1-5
ASSLGRVVQPQH
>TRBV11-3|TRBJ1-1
ASSLGQNTEAF
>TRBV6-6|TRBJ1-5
ASSLNRGLGNQPQH
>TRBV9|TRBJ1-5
ASSVGGDTYNQPQH
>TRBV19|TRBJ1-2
ASTLGRSGRST
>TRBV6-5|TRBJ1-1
ASSYSGAGMNTEAF
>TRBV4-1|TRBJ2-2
ASSQPQLLVNTGELF
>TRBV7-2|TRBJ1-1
ASSLVTGREAF
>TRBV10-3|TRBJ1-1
AISESNRVAEAF
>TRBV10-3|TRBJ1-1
AISGLENRNTEAF
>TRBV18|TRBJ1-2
ASSPQGTNGYT
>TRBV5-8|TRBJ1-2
ASSRTGSYGYT
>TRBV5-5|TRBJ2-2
ASSLVTGQPMLF
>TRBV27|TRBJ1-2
ASSFGKNYGYT
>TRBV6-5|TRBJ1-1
ASSLGVEAF
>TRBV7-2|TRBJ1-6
ASSPSGGQGSPLH
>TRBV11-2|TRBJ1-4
ASSPLWTGGGEKLF
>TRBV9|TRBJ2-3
ASSLSGADTDTQY
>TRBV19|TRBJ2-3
ASSKTGDGTDTQY
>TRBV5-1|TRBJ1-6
ASSLIDLLDRDSYNSPLH
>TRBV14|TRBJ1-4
ASSQGGYREKLF
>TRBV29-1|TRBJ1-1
SAEGQQNTEAF
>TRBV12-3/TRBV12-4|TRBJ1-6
ASGGQGFSPLH
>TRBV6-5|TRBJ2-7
ASSHPSGGSYEQY
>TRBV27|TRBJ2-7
ASSLVQGQGYEQY